The clone carrying this TCR beta chain was seen more than once but under ten times. The data were obtained in a study of blood T cells in healthy people across ages. The second PCR ran roughly 6 to 11 cycles with a sample-barcoded 5' primer and J-beta primers. TCRdb ran MiXCR on the 5' RACE reads and lists one entry per CDR3 protein. In the table there are fewer than 950,000 distinct CDR3 sequences, about 34% of which are singletons. CDR1 and CDR2 (germline): SEHNR, FQNEAQ (reference sequence). The CDR3 spans 15 residues. V was shortened by 0 bases and J by 8 bases, with 14 bases between the two germline ends.

This sequence joins TRBV7-9 and TRBJ2-1; no clear D. Specimen: blood. The TCR comes from a man aged 18 to 30 in good health. The CDR3 DNA follows: TGTGCCAGCAGCTTAGCGGGGTCTGATCTCCATGAGCAGTTCTTC. Residues: CASSLAGSDLHEQFF.